The present T cell receptor beta chain was sequenced within a study of immune heterogeneity within non-small cell lung tumors (dated by TCRdb to about 2018). With regard to the full study: Histology comprised a few squamous cell carcinomas, roughly ten non-squamous carcinomas and 1 tumor not otherwise specified. To look at intratumoral immune heterogeneity, the study ran whole-exome sequencing, RNA-seq and TCR beta repertoire sequencing on several spatially distinct regions taken from every NSCLC tumor. TCR repertoires were analyzed from fewer than 60 tumor loci of approximately 16 patients, while transcriptome data covered only 44 loci from roughly eleven patients. Binding of neoantigens to the HLA alleles of each patient was predicted with netMHCpan-3.0 for mutant peptides of 8 to 11 amino acids.

A multiplex PCR system amplified the TCR beta CDR3 region, with a first 10-cycle round using 32 V-gene forward and 13 J-gene reverse primers. The first PCR round used a QIAGEN Multiplex PCR Kit, and the primer sequences were filed in Chinese patent CN105087789A. Illumina universal primers were attached in a second round of PCR run with the Phusion High-Fidelity PCR Kit. Sequencing of the TCR libraries was done on the Illumina HiSeq X Ten platform in paired-end mode with a 151 bp read length. The study's processing was this. Reads without multiplex PCR primers were removed using Cutadapt, read pairs were merged using PEAR, and CDR3 regions were called using MiXCR with default settings. Repertoire diversity used Shannon entropy, and clonality was computed as one minus Shannon entropy divided by ln of productive unique sequence count. Clonotypes present at frequencies of at least 0.5% were defined as dominant or high-frequency T-cell clones. TCRdb reprocessed the public reads (quality trimming at Q25 with fastp, clone calling with MiXCR) and kept in-frame beta chains. Each CDR3 protein gets just one entry, which takes the most common genes and DNA from the rows behind it. The V and J calls reflect TCRdb's pipeline rather than the authors' work. The sample table holds roughly 20,000 distinct CDR3 sequences, of which around 30% were seen once. The ten largest clones capture roughly 4.3% of the sample.

The germline V gene (reference sequence) supplies CDR1 MNHEY and CDR2 SMNVEV. The CDR3 covers 14 residues, taking in both the cysteine and the phenylalanine. The retained sequence is limited to the CDR3, 42 bases, with the frame set at the first base. Trimming removed 6 bases from V and 4 bases from J, leaving 15 bases between the germline ends. Genomic DNA was extracted from bulk tumor tissue and used as the TCR template, and approximately 600 ng gDNA was amplified per sample. During surgery, several biopsies were collected from each primary tumor and placed as far from one another as possible within the tumor mass. The study cohort was described as untreated and was composed of newly diagnosed NSCLC cases undergoing curative surgery. The samples came from more than 14 patients with newly diagnosed non-small cell lung cancer who were having surgery intended to be curative. A couple of independent pathologists examined the resected tumor masses. Sequencing was performed only on DNA and RNA samples of high quality.

Overall study results and their limits: A moderate positive correlation (R approximately 0.35), which was statistically significant, linked local T-cell repertoire clonality to local tumor mutational burden. High-frequency TCR beta clonotypes were found to be largely distinct between individual patients. Within a patient, identical dominant CDR3B clonotypes were found to recur across loci, yet unique high-frequency clones were also harbored in different tumor locations.

Judged by its sample share, this clonotype qualifies as medium-sized (0.01 to 0.1%). What antigen it recognizes has not been identified. Base qualities are not recorded, but no much larger clone differs from it by a single base. The chain is assembled from TRBV27 and TRBJ1-2; confidence is insufficient to name the D gene. What was sequenced was lung tumor tissue. The receptor was derived from a man in his forties with non-small cell lung cancer. The CDR3 has the sequence CASRRREESYGYTF. The sequenced DNA: TGTGCCAGCAGGAGGAGAGAGGAGTCCTATGGCTACACCTTC.